The T cell receptor beta chain under discussion was sequenced for a study of Ad26.COV2.S vaccination and SARS-CoV-2 variants. Study information: Ad26.COV2.S, an intramuscular injection, was given once or twice 56 days apart. Whole-study findings and limits: Researchers reported similar non-spike TCR breadth in vaccine and placebo recipients. The breadth of spike-specific CD8+ and CD4+ T cell responses after vaccination was reportedly substantial. Possibly, TCR breadth and depth analyses underestimated total T cell responses.

Repertoires were generated with immunoSEQ multiplex PCR, while TCRdb's copy carries only in-frame clones and drops some. The sample lists more than 400,000 clones, roughly 87% occurring once. Regarding treatment: some 20 received Ad26.COV2.S at low or high dose, single or two shots; several received placebo; per-sample allocation not given. Sampling took place 63 days after the first vaccine or placebo injection. Trimming left V 3 bases short and J 0 bases short, with 9 bases between. The germline V gene encodes CDR1 SEHNR and CDR2 FQNEAQ (reference sequence). This CDR3 has 15 residues. Remarks on this clone: The antigen is not known.

Sample: peripheral blood, taken in a trial of Ad26.COV2.S vaccine versus placebo. This sequence joins TRBV7-9 and TRBJ2-1; D unresolved. This receptor was obtained from a person between 18 and 65 years old who received the Ad26.COV2.S COVID-19 vaccine or a placebo. This CDR3 reads CASSLESSSYNEQFF. The CDR3 coding sequence is TGTGCCAGCAGCTTGGAGTCTAGCTCCTACAATGAGCAGTTCTTC.